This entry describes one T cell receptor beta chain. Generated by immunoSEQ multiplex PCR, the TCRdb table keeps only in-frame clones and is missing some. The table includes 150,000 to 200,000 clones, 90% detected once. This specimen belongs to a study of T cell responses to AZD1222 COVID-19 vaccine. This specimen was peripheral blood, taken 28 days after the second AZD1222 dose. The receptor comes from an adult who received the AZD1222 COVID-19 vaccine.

CDR3: CASSEATGQGYHGYTF. DNA of the CDR3: TGTGCCAGCTCAGAGGCAACGGGACAGGGATATCATGGCTACACCTTC. The chain employs TRBV18 and TRBJ1-2, with 9 bases lining up with TRBD1. The CDR3 covers 16 residues. Trimming cost V 5 bases and J 6 bases; bases outside gene matches: 13. Germline-derived CDR1 and CDR2 are KGHSH and LQKENI.